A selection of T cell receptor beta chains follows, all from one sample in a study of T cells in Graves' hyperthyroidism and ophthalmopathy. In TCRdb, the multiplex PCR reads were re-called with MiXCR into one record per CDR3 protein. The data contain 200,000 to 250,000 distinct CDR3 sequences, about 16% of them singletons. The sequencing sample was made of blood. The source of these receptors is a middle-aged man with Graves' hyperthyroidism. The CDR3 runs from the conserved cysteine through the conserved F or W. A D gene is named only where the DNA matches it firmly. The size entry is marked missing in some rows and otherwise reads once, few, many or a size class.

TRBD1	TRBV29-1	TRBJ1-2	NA	TGCAGCGTTGAAGTTCCCCCGGGACAGGGTAATGGCTACACCTTC	CSVEVPPGQGNGYTF
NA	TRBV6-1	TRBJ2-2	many	TGTGCCAGCAGTGATAATTGGCTCAGGGGGGACACCGGGGAGCTGTTTTTT	CASSDNWLRGDTGELFF
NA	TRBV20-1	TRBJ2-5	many	TGCAGTGCTAGCCCCGGACAGATGGAGACCCAGTACTTC	CSASPGQMETQYF
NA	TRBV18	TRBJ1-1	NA	TGTGCCAGCTCACCACGACAGGAAATTAACACTGAAGCTTTCTTT	CASSPRQEINTEAFF
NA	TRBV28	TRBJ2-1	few	TGTGCCAGCAGTTTAAGGGGGAGCGCCTACAATGAGCAGTTCTTC	CASSLRGSAYNEQFF
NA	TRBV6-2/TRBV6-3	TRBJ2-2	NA	TGTGCCAGCAGTTACACACTGGGATTTACTACCGGGGAGCTGTTTTTT	CASSYTLGFTTGELFF
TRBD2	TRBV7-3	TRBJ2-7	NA	TGTGCCAGCAGCCGACTAGCGGGGGGATTAAAATCATCCTACGAGCAGTACTTC	CASSRLAGGLKSSYEQYF
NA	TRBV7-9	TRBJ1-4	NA	TGTGCCAGCAGCTGGGAGACCCAGGGTGAAAAACTGTTTTTT	CASSWETQGEKLFF
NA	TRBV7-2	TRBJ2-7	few	TGTGCCAGCAGCTTAGACGGAAGCAGCTCCTACGAGCAGTACTTC	CASSLDGSSSYEQYF
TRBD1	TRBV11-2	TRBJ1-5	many	TGTGCCAGCAGCCCAGAGGGGGCCTATAATCAGCCCCAGCATTTT	CASSPEGAYNQPQHF
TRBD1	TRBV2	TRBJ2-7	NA	TGTGCCAGCAGTGAAGCGGGGACAGGGATCGATGAGCAGTACTTC	CASSEAGTGIDEQYF
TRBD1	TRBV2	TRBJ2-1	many	TGTGCCAGAATGACGGGACAGGGGAGCGGTGAGCAGTTCTTC	CARMTGQGSGEQFF
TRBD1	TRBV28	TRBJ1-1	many	TGTGCCAGCAGCACTGCCGGGACAGGGGGCCTCGCTTTCTTT	CASSTAGTGGLAFF
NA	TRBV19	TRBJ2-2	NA	TGTGCCAGTAGTACCCCTTTAGGGCCAAAAACCGGGGAGCTGTTTTTT	CASSTPLGPKTGELFF
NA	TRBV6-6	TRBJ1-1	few	TGTGCCAGCAGTTACCCCACGCCTGAAGCTTTCTTT	CASSYPTPEAFF
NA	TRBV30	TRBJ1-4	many	TGTGCCTGGAGTGTTAAGGGGAGAACAGAAAAACTGTTTTTT	CAWSVKGRTEKLFF
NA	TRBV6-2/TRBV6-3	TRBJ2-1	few	TGTGCCAGCAGTTACTCGGTTGGTAGTGTGCCCCTTCACAATGAGCAGTTCTTC	CASSYSVGSVPLHNEQFF
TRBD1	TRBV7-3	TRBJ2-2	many	TGTGCCAGCAGCCCCTGGGCGGGACAGGGAATGGCCGGGGAGCTGTTTTTT	CASSPWAGQGMAGELFF
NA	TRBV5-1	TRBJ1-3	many	TGCGCCAGCAGCTTGGGTGGGGTTTACTCTGGAAACACCATATATTTT	CASSLGGVYSGNTIYF
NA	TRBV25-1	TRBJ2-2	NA	TGTGCCAGCAGTGAGGGTGGAGCCGGGGAGCTGTTTTTT	CASSEGGAGELFF
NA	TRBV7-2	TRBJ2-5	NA	TGTGCCAGCAGCTTAACTAGCTCCCAAGAGACCCAGTACTTC	CASSLTSSQETQYF
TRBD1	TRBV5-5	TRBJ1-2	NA	TGTGCCAGCAGCTTGGGGACAGGAGGCGTTGGCTACACCTTC	CASSLGTGGVGYTF
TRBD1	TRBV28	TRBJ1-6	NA	TGTGCCAGCAGCCCCGACAGGGGGGGGTCACCCCTCCACTTT	CASSPDRGGSPLHF
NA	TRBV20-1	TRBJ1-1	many	TGCAGTGCTAGAGAGGGGCTCCGGGTTGAAGCTTTCTTT	CSAREGLRVEAFF
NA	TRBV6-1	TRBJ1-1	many	TGTGCCAGCAGCCCTGGAACCTTGAACACTGAAGCTTTCTTT	CASSPGTLNTEAFF
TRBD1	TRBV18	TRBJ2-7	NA	TGTGCCAGCTCACCCCACAGGGGAATCTACGAGCAGTACTTC	CASSPHRGIYEQYF
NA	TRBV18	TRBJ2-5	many	TGTGCCAGCAGCCCAAGGGGGCAAGAGACCCAGTACTTC	CASSPRGQETQYF
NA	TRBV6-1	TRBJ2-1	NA	TGTGCCAGCAGCCAGACAGGAGTTGAGCAGTTCTTC	CASSQTGVEQFF
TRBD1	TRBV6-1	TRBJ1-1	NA	TGTGCCAGCAGTGGGGGGACAGGGATGAACACTGAAGCTTTCTTT	CASSGGTGMNTEAFF
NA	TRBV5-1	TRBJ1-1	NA	TGCGCCAGCAGCCCACGACAAATTAACACTGAAGCTTTCTTT	CASSPRQINTEAFF
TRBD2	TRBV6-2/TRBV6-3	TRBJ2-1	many	TGTGCCAGCAGTTACTCCTCTAGCGGGGGCCCAGAGCAGTTCTTC	CASSYSSSGGPEQFF
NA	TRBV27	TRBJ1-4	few	TGTGCCAGCAGGCGACAGGCTGGCACTAATGAAAAACTGTTTTTT	CASRRQAGTNEKLFF
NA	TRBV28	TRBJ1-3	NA	TGTGCCAGCAGTTCCTCCCGAAACACCATATATTTT	CASSSSRNTIYF
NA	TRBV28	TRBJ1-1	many	TGTGCCAGCAGCTCGGGAGGGGACGTCGGAACTGAAGCTTTCTTT	CASSSGGDVGTEAFF
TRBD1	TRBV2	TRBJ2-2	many	TGTGCCAGCAGTGAATCACAGGGGGCTAACACCGGGGAGCTGTTTTTT	CASSESQGANTGELFF
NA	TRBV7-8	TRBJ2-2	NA	TGTGCCAGCAGCTCCGCCTACGACAACACCGGGGAGCTGTTTTTT	CASSSAYDNTGELFF
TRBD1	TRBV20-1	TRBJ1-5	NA	TGCAGTGCTAGAGGTACAGGGGACCATAGCAATCAGCCCCAGCATTTT	CSARGTGDHSNQPQHF
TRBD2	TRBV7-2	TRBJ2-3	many	TGTGCCAGCAGCTTAGCGGGGGCAGCGGGGGGGCCCGGCACAGATACGCAGTATTTT	CASSLAGAAGGPGTDTQYF
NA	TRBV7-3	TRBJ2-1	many	TGTGCCAGCAGCTTTGGTAGGGGCGTAAATGAGCAGTTCTTC	CASSFGRGVNEQFF
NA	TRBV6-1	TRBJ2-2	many	TGTGCCAGCAGTCCCCCTTCCGGGACACCCTGGAACACCGGGGAGCTGTTTTTT	CASSPPSGTPWNTGELFF
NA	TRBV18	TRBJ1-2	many	TGTGCCAGCTCAACATCCATCGACGTGGGATATGGCTACACCTTC	CASSTSIDVGYGYTF
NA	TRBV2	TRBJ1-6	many	TGTGCCAGCAGGGGTAGCTCCTATAATTCACCCCTCCACTTT	CASRGSSYNSPLHF
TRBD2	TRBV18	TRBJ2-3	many	TGTGCCAGCTCACAAACTAGCGGGAGCACAGATACGCAGTATTTT	CASSQTSGSTDTQYF
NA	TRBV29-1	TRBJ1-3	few	TGCAGCGCAAGGACAGTCTCTGGAAACACCATATATTTT	CSARTVSGNTIYF
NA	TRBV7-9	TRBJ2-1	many	TGTGCCAGCAGCTTCCCTTCCTGGGATGAGCAGTTCTTC	CASSFPSWDEQFF
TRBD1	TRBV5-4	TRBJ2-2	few	TGTGCCAGCAGTTCCGGGACAGGGGGCGCAAGCGGGGAGCTGTTTTTT	CASSSGTGGASGELFF